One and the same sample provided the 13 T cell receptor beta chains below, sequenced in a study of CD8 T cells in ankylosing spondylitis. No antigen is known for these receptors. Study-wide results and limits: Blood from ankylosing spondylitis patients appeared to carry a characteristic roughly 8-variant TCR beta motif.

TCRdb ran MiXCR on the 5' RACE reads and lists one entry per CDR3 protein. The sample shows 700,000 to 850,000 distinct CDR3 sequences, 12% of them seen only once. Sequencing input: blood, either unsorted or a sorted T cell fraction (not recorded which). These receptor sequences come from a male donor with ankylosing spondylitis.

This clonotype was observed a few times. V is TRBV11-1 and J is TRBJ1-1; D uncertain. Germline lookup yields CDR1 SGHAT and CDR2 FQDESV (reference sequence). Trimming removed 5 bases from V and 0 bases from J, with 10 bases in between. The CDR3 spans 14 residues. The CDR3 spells CASSITMVNTEAFF. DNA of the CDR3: TGTGCCAGCAGCATTACCATGGTGAACACTGAAGCTTTCTTT.

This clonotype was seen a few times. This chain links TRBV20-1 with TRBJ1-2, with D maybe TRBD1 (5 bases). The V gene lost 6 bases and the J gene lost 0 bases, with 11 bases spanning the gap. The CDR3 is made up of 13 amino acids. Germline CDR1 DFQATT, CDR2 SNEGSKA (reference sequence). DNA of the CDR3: TGCAGTGCCGGCAGGGACCCTAACTATGGCTACACCTTC. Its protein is CSAGRDPNYGYTF.

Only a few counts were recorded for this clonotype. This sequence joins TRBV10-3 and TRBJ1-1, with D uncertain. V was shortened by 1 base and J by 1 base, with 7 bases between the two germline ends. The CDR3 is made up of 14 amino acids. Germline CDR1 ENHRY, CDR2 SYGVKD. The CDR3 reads CAISEFRGNTEAFF. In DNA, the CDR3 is TGTGCCATCAGTGAGTTTCGGGGGAACACTGAAGCTTTCTTT.

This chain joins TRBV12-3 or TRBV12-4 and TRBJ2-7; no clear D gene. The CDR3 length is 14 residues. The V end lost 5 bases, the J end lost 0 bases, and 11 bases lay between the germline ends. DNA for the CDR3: TGTGCCAGCAGTGAAACAGACTTCTCCTACGAGCAGTACTTC. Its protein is CASSETDFSYEQYF.

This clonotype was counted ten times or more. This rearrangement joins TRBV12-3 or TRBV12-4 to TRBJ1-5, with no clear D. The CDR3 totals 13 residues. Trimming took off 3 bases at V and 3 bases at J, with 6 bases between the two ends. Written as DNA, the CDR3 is TGTGCCAGCAGTTTCAGAACCAATCAGCCCCAGCATTTT. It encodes CASSFRTNQPQHF.

The CDR3 spells CASSAIYGNYEQYF. The DNA for the CDR3 is TGTGCCAGCAGTGCGATCTACGGGAACTACGAGCAGTACTTC. The gene calls are TRBV25-1 and TRBJ2-7; D perhaps matches TRBD2 (5 bases). V lost 4 bases and J lost 3, with 13 bases in between. The CDR3 is 14 amino acids. Germline V gene lookup returns CDR1 MGHDK and CDR2 SYGVNS.

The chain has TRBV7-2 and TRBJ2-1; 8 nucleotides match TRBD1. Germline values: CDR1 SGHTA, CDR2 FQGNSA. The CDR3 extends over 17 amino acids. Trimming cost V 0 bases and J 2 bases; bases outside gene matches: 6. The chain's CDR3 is CASSLAQDRGPYNEQFF. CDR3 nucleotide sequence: TGTGCCAGCAGCTTAGCGCAAGACAGGGGACCCTACAATGAGCAGTTCTTC.

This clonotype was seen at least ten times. Written as DNA, the CDR3 is TGTGCCAGCAGTCCAACGCGACTAGCGGGCCTAAATGAGCAGTTCTTC. Protein sequence: CASSPTRLAGLNEQFF. V usage is TRBV12-3 or TRBV12-4 and J usage is TRBJ2-1; TRBD2 matches 10 bases. This CDR3 is 16 amino acids long. V shed 5 bases and J 7 bases; nucleotides not matched to a gene: 11.

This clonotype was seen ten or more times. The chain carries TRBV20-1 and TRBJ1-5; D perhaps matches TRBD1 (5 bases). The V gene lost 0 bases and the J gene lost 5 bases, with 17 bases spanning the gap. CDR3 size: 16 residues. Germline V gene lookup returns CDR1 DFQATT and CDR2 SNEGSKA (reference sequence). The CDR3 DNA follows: TGCAGTGCTAGAGATAAATCGCTGGCAGGGTATCAGCCCCAGCATTTT. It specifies CSARDKSLAGYQPQHF.

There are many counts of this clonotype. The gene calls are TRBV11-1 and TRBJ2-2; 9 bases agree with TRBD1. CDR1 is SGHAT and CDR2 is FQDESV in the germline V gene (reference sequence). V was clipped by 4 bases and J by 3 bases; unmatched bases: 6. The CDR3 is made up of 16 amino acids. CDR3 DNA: TGTGCCAGCAGCTGGCTCTGGACAGGGGACACCGGGGAGCTGTTTTTT. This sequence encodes CASSWLWTGDTGELFF.

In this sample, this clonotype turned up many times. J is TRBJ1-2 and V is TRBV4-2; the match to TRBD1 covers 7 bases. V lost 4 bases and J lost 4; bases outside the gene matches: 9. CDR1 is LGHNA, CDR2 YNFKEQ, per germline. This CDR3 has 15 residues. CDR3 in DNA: TGTGCCAGCAGCCTCGACAGGGTCGACGGCTATGGCTACACCTTC. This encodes CASSLDRVDGYGYTF.

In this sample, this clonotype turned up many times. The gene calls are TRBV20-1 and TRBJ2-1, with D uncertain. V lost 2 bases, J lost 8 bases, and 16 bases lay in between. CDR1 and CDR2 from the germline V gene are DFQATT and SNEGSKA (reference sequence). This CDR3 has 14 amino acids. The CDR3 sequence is CSARTSSSFDEQFF. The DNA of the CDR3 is TGCAGTGCTAGAACCTCTTCTAGTTTCGATGAGCAGTTCTTC.

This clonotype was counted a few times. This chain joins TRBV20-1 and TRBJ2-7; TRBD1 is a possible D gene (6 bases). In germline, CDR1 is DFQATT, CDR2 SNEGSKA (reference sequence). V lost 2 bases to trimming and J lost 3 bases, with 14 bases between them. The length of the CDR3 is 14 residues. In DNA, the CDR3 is TGCAGTGCTAGAATCAGGACAGATTTCTACGAGCAGTACTTC. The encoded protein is CSARIRTDFYEQYF.